This T cell receptor (beta chain) was observed in a study of cytomegalovirus exposure and HLA in healthy donors. About this clone: Its antigen remains unidentified. Distinct nucleotide sequences in the sample also encode this CDR3.

13 Jbeta primers and 60 Vbeta primers were used for the PCR. Clones were sequenced by immunoSEQ multiplex PCR, and TCRdb holds only the in-frame ones, with some missing. The sample consists of about 180,000 clones, 70% to 85% of them appearing once. Study-wide points: It was only CMV serostatus that was available as immune exposure information. A later analysis linked a missense variant in DCLRE1C to the trimming of TCR beta V and J genes. In all likelihood, a cluster of highly shared sequence variants was a sequencing artifact.

The sample comprised PBMCs. The sequence was collected from a woman aged 40 to 50 in good health and CMV-seronegative.

The CDR3 sequence: CASSRGYEQYF. Written as DNA, the CDR3 is TGTGCCAGCAGCAGGGGTTACGAGCAGTACTTC. The chain joins TRBV9 to TRBJ2-7; D might be TRBD1 (5 bases). Germline V gives CDR1 SGDLS, CDR2 YYNGEE. CDR3 size: 11 residues. Trimming pared 4 bases from V and 4 bases from J, leaving 6 bases between.